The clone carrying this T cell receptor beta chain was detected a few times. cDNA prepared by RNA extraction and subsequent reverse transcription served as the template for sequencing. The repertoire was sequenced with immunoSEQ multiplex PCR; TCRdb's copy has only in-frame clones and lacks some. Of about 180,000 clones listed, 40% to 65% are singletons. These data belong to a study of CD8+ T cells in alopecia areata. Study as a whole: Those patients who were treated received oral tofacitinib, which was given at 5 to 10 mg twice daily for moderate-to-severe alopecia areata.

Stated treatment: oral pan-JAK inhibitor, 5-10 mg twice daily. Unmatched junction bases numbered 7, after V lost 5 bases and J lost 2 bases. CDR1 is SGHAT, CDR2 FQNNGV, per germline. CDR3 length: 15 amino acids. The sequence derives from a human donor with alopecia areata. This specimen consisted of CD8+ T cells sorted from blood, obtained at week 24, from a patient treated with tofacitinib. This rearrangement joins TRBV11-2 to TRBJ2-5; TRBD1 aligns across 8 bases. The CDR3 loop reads CASSPQDREQETQYF. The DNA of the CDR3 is TGTGCCAGCAGCCCACAGGACAGGGAACAAGAGACCCAGTACTTC.